The present T cell receptor beta chain was sequenced within a study of CD8+ T cells in alopecia areata. Overall study: Tofacitinib ran 6 to 18 months, followed by 6 months off drug.

Points from the study as a whole: Scalp samples also yield sequences of resident alphabeta T cells from normal skin. Tofacitinib yielded significantly lower scalp clonality and fewer expanded CD8+ clones among the top 100. Alopecia totalis/universalis scalp especially showed more expanded CD8+ clones than normal scalp.

The treatment is: oral pan-JAK inhibitor, 5-10 mg twice daily. Germline V gives CDR1 SGHDT, CDR2 YYEEEE. Trimming took 4 bases from V and 8 from J; bases not matched to a gene: 14. The CDR3 spans 15 residues. Points on this clone: Its matching antigen is unknown.

It was cDNA, reverse transcribed from extracted RNA, that served as the sequencing template. Libraries were prepared by immunoSEQ multiplex PCR; TCRdb keeps only in-frame clonotypes and omits some of them. Here the sample spans some 130,000 clones, less than 70% being singletons. This chain links TRBV5-6 with TRBJ1-1, with TRBD1 matching 7 bases. This TCR derives from a human donor with alopecia areata. Sequencing was performed on CD8+ T cells sorted from blood, taken at week 4, from a patient treated with tofacitinib. The CDR3 spells CASSADRQGSTEAFF. Here the CDR3 DNA reads TGTGCCAGCAGCGCGGATCGACAGGGTAGCACAGAAGCTTTCTTT.